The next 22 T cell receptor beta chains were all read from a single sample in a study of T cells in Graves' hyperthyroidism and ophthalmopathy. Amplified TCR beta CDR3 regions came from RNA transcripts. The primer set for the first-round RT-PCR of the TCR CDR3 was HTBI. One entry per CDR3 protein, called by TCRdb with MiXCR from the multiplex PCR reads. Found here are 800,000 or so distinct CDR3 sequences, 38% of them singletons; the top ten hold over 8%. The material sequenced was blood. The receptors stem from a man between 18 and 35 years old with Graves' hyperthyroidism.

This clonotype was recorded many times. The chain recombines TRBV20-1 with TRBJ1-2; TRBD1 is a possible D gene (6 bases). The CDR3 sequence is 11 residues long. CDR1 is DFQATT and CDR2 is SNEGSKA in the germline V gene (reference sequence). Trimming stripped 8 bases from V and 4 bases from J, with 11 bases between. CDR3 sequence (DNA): TGCAGTTTCGACAGGTCCTATGGCTACACCTTC. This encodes CSFDRSYGYTF.

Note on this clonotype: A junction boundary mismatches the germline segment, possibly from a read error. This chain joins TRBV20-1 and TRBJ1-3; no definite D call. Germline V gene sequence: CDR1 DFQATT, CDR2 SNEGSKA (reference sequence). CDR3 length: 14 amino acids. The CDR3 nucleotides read TGCAGTGCTGGAGACCGGCCCTCTGGAAACACCATATATTTT. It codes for CSAGDRPSGNTIYF.

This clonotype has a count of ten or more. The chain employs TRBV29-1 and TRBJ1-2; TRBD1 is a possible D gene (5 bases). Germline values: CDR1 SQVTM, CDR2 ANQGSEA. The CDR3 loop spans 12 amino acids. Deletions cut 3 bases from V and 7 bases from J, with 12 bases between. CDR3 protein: CSVEEGAVGYTF. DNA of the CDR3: TGCAGCGTTGAGGAAGGGGCGGTTGGCTACACCTTC.

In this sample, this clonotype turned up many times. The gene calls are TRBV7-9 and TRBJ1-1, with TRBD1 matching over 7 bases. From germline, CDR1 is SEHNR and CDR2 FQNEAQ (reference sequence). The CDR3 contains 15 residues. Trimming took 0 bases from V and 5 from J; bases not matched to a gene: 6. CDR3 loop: CASSLATGLGTEAFF. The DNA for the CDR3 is TGTGCCAGCAGCTTAGCGACAGGGTTAGGAACTGAAGCTTTCTTT.

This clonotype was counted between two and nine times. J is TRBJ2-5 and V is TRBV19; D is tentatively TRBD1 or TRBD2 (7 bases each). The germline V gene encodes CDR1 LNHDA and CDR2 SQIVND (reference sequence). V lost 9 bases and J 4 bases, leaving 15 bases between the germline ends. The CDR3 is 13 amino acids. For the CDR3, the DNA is TGTGCCAGCGCAGGGGGGGGGGCAGAGACCCAGTACTTC. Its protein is CASAGGGAETQYF.

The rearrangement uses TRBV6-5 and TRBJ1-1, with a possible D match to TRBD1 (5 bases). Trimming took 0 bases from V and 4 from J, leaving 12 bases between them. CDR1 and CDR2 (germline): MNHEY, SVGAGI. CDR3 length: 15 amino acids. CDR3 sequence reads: CASSYSWGGGTEAFF. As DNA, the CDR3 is TGTGCCAGCAGTTACTCATGGGGGGGGGGCACTGAAGCTTTCTTT.

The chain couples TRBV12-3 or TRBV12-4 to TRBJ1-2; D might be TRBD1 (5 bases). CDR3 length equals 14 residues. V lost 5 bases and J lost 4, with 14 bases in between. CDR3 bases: TGTGCCAGCAGTCCTGAGCGGGGCCCCTATGGCTACACCTTC. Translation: CASSPERGPYGYTF.

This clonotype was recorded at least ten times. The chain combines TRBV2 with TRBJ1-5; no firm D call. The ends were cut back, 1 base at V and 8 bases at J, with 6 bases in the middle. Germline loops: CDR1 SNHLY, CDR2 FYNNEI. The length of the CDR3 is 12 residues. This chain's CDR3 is CASSEGRKPQHF. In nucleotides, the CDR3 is TGTGCCAGCAGTGAAGGACGGAAGCCCCAGCATTTT.

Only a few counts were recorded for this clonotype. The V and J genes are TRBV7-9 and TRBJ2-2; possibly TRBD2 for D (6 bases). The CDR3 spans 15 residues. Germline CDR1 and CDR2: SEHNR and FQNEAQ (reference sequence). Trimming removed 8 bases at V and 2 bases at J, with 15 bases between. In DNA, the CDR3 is TGTGCCAGCCCCCCCAAGCGGGTAAACACCGGGGAGCTGTTTTTT. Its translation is CASPPKRVNTGELFF.

CDR3 amino acids: CASSYRQGSTDTQYF. For the CDR3, the DNA is TGTGCCAGCAGCTACCGACAGGGCTCCACAGATACGCAGTATTTT. V usage is TRBV7-9 and J usage is TRBJ2-3; 7 nucleotides match TRBD1. V lost 4 bases, J lost 2 bases, and 6 bases stayed unmatched. CDR1 and CDR2 (germline): SEHNR, FQNEAQ (reference sequence). The CDR3 runs to 15 residues.

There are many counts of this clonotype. The CDR3: CASSIARGTTEAFF. The CDR3, as DNA: TGTGCCAGTAGTATAGCTCGGGGAACGACTGAAGCTTTCTTT. The V and J genes are TRBV19 and TRBJ1-1, with no clear D. CDR3 length equals 14 residues. V was clipped by 1 base and J by 5 bases, with 11 bases between them. Germline values: CDR1 LNHDA, CDR2 SQIVND (reference sequence).

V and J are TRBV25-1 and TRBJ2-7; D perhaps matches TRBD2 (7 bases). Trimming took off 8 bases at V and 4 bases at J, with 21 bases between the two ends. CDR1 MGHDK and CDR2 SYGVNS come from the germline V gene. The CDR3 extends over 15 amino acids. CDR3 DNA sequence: TGTGCCAGCTTATGGTCTGGCGGGGGCTCGTACGAGCAGTACTTC. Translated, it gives CASLWSGGGSYEQYF.

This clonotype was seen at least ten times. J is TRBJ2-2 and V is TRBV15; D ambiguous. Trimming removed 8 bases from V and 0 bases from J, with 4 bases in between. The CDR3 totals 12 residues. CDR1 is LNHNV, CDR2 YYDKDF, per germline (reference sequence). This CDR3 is CATGANTGELFF. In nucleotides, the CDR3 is TGTGCCACCGGGGCGAACACCGGGGAGCTGTTTTTT.

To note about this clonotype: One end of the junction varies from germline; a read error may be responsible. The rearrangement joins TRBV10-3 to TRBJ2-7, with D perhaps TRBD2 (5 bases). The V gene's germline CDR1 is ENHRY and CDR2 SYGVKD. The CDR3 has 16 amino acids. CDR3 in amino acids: CASSYSGSGLSYEQYF. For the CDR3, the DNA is TGTGCCAGCAGTTACTCTGGCAGCGGACTCTCCTACGAGCAGTACTTC.

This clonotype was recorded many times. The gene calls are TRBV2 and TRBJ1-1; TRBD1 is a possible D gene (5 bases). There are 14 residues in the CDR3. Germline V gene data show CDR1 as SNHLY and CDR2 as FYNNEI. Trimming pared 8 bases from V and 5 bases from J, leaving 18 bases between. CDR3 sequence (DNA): TGTGCCAGCCGACCAAGCAGGGAGCTAACTGAAGCTTTCTTT. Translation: CASRPSRELTEAFF.

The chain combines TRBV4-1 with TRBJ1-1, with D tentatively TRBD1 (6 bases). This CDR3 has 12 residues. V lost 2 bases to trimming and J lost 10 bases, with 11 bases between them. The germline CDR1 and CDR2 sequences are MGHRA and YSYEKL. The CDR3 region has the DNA TGCGCCAGCAGCCAATCGAGGGGGACAGCTTTCTTT. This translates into CASSQSRGTAFF.

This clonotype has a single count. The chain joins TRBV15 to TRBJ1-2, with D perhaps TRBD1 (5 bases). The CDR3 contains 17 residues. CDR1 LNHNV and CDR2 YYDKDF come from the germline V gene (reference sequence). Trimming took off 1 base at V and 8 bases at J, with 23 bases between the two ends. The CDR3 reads CATSRVDWGVSQGGYTF. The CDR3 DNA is TGTGCCACCAGCAGAGTCGACTGGGGGGTTTCTCAGGGCGGCTACACCTTC.

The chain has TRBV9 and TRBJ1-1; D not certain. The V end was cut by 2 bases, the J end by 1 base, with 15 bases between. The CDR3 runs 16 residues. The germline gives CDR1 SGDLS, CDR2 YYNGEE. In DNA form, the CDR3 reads TGTGCCAGCAGCGTTTGGGCAGTCGGGGAGAACACTGAAGCTTTCTTT. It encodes CASSVWAVGENTEAFF.

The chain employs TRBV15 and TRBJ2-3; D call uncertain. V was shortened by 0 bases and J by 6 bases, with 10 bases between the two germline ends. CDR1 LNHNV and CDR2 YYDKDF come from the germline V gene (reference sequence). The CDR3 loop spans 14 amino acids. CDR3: CATSRESRKDTQYF. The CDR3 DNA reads TGTGCCACCAGCAGAGAAAGCAGGAAGGATACGCAGTATTTT. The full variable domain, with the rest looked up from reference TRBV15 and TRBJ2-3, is DAMVIQNPRYQVTQFGKPVTLSCSQTLNHNVMYWYQQKSSQAPKLLFHYYDKDFNNEADTPDNFQSRRPNTSFCFLDIRSPGLGDTAMYLCATSRESRKDTQYFGPGTRLTVL.

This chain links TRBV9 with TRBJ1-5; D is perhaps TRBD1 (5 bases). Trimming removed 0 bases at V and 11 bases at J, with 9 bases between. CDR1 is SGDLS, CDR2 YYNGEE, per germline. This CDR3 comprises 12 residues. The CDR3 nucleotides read TGTGCCAGCAGCGTAGGGGCAGGGACCCAGCATTTT. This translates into CASSVGAGTQHF.

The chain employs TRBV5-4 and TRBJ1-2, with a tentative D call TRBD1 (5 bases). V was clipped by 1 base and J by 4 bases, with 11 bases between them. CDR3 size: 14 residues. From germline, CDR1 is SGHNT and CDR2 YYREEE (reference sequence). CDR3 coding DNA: TGTGCCAGCAGCTTGTCCAGGGACCCCTATGGCTACACCTTC. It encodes CASSLSRDPYGYTF.

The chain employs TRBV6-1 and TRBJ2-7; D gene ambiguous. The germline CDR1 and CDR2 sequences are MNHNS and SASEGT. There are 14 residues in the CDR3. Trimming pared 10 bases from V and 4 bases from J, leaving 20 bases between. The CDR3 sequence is CATERARAVYEQYF. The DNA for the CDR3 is TGTGCCACCGAACGGGCAAGGGCAGTTTACGAGCAGTACTTC.